These T cell receptor beta chains were read from a single sample in a study of graft-versus-host responses after intestinal transplantation. Sequenced by immunoSEQ multiplex PCR; TCRdb stores in-frame clones only, minus some. In the table there are 14,000 or so clones, about 89% of which are singletons. Sequencing was performed on bone marrow, taken nearly 130 days after intestinal transplantation. Source of these receptors: a human patient who received an intestinal transplant, so some T cells may come from the graft donor. CDR3s include the opening cysteine and the closing phenylalanine or tryptophan. The order of the fields is J gene, D gene, V gene, clone size, CDR3 DNA, CDR3 protein. A D gene is named only where the DNA matches it firmly. Size values are once, few and many counts, or a class for expanded clones, and some rows have none.

>TRBJ1-1|.|TRBV11-2|.
TGTGCCAGCAGCCCCAGACAGAACACTGAAGCTTTCTTT
CASSPRQNTEAFF
>TRBJ2-1|TRBD2|TRBV19|once
TGTGCCAGTAGTATAGGTAGCGGGACCGGCAATGAGCAGTTCTTC
CASSIGSGTGNEQFF
>TRBJ1-1|.|TRBV13|.
TGTGCCAGCAGCTTAGGACTGCACACTGAAGCTTTCTTT
CASSLGLHTEAFF
>TRBJ2-1|.|TRBV7-6|.
TGTGCCAGCAGCTTAGCTGAGGGATCCTACAATGAGCAGTTCTTC
CASSLAEGSYNEQFF
>TRBJ2-3|TRBD1|TRBV12-5|.
TGTGCTAGTGGTTTGATTAGGACAGGGGATCCGGGCACAGATACGCAGTATTTT
CASGLIRTGDPGTDTQYF
>TRBJ2-7|TRBD2|TRBV9|.
TGTGCCAGCAGCGTAGCGGGAGGGAGTCCAAATAAAGGCGAGCAGTACTTC
CASSVAGGSPNKGEQYF
>TRBJ2-1|TRBD2|TRBV13|.
TGTGCCAGCAGAGAGGCGGGAGGCCATGAGCAGTTCTTC
CASREAGGHEQFF
>TRBJ2-5|TRBD2|TRBV7-6|.
TGTGCCAGCAGCCCAGGCCCACCCAGGGACCCCCAACGGGGGGCCCAGTACTTC
CASSPGPPRDPQRGAQYF
>TRBJ2-6|TRBD2|TRBV7-3|once
TGTGCCAGCAGCCCCCAAGCGGGAGCTTCGGGGGCCAACGTCCTGACTTTC
CASSPQAGASGANVLTF
>TRBJ2-1|.|TRBV10-3|.
TGTGCCATCAGTGAGTCGACTTTATCGGCGGGAAGATCCTACAATGAGCAGTTCTTC
CAISESTLSAGRSYNEQFF
>TRBJ1-3|.|TRBV28|.
TGTGCCAGCAGTTTAGATGGAAACACCATATATTTT
CASSLDGNTIYF
>TRBJ2-7|.|TRBV7-9|.
TGTGCCAGCAGCTTAGCGAACGGGTACGAGCAGTACTTC
CASSLANGYEQYF
>TRBJ1-2|TRBD1|TRBV15|.
TGTGCCACCAGCTATCGGACAGGAGGACCTTATGGCTACACCTTC
CATSYRTGGPYGYTF
>TRBJ2-2|TRBD1|TRBV12-5|.
TGTGCTAGTGGTTTGGAACGGACAGGGAGGAACACCGGGGAGCTGTTTTTT
CASGLERTGRNTGELFF
>TRBJ1-2|TRBD1|TRBV6-5|.
TGTGCCAGCAGTTACTCCGACAGGGTAGGAGACTATGGCTACACCTTC
CASSYSDRVGDYGYTF
>TRBJ1-4|TRBD1|TRBV6-6|.
TGTGCCAGCAGTTCTCCCCGACAGGGGGGAAAACTGTTTTTT
CASSSPRQGGKLFF